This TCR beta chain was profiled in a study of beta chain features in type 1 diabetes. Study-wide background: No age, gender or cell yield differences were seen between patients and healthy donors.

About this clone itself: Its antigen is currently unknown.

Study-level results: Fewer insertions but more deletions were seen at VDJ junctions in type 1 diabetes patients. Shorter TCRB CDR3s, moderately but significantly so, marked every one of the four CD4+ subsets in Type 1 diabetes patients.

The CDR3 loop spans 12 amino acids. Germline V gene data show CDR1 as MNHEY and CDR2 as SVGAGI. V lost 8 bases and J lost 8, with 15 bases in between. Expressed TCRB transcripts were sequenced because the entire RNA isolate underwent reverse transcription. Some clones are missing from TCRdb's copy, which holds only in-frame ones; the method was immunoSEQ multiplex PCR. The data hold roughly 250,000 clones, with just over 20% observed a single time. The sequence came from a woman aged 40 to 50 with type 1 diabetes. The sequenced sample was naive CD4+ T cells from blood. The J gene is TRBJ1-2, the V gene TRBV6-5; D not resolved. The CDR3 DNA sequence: TGTGCCAGCTCCGACCATCCGGGAGGCTACACCTTC. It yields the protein CASSDHPGGYTF.